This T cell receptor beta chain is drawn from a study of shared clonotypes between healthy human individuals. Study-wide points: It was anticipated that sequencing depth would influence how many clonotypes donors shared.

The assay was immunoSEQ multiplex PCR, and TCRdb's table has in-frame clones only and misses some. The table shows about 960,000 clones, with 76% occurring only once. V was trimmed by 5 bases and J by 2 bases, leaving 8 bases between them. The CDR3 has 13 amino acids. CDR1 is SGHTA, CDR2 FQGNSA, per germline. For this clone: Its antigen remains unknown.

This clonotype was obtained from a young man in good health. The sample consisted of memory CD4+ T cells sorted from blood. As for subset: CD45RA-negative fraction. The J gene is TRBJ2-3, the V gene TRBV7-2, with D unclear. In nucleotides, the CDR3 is TGTGCCAGCAGCCGTTCTTTCACAGATACGCAGTATTTT. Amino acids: CASSRSFTDTQYF.